This TCR beta chain was observed in a study of cytomegalovirus exposure and HLA in healthy donors. Broader study findings: Looking again later, the authors saw that most CMV-associated TCR beta chains seemed HLA-restricted. Among TCR beta chains, those listed as cytomegalovirus-associated numbered about 160. In vitro checks showed that three CMV-associated chains really do target CMV antigens. Data from an earlier analysis indicated that most TCR beta V segments were productive either about 90% or about 30% of the time.

With 60 Vbeta and 13 Jbeta primers, the PCR was carried out. Using immunoSEQ multiplex PCR, the repertoire was profiled, and TCRdb retains in-frame clones only, with some absent. The data hold 65,000 to 100,000 clones, with 70% to 80% observed a single time. Notes on this clone: The antigen remains unidentified.

Germline CDR1 reads SGHDT; CDR2 reads YYEEEE. The CDR3 length is 12 residues. The trim removed 2 bases at V and 11 bases at J, leaving 3 bases unmatched. The V gene is TRBV5-6, the J gene TRBJ1-4; 7 bases match TRBD1. The clonotype originates from a woman aged 40-49 years in good health and CMV-seropositive. Sequenced: PBMCs. CDR3 loop: CASSFDREKLFF. The CDR3 nucleotides read TGTGCCAGCAGCTTCGACAGGGAGAAACTGTTTTTT.